A single sample gave rise to the 30 T cell receptor beta chains below, sequenced in a study of cytomegalovirus exposure and HLA in healthy donors (dated by TCRdb to 2016 to 2017). Library generation was performed with the immunoSEQ multiplex PCR assay. For the multiplex PCR, a mixture combining 60 forward primers for TCR Vbeta segments and 13 reverse primers for TCR Jbeta segments was used. TCRdb retrieved this table from immuneACCESS and kept in-frame rearrangements only. Not all clones are present; in checked studies, unresolved V genes account for under half, and no reason is known for the remainder. The sample table lists about 160,000 clones, approximately 80% of them with a count of one. The top ten clones comprise approximately 1.5% of the sample. Sequenced sample: PBMCs. The receptors were gathered from a woman between 18 and 30 years old in good health and CMV-seronegative.

This chain connects TRBV29-1 to TRBJ2-3, with 8 positions matching TRBD1. In germline, CDR1 is SQVTM, CDR2 ANQGSEA. The CDR3 loop spans 16 amino acids. V lost 6 bases, J lost 2 bases, and 13 bases stayed unmatched. The CDR3 sequence: CSVDTGTGYFTDTQYF. CDR3 DNA sequence: TGCAGCGTCGACACTGGGACAGGCTACTTCACAGATACGCAGTATTTT.

This clone occurred once. This CDR3 is CASSSGLARETQYF. Here the CDR3 DNA reads TGTGCCAGCAGCTCGGGACTAGCGCGAGAGACCCAGTACTTC. The V and J genes are TRBV7-2 and TRBJ2-5, with 10 bases aligning to TRBD2. This CDR3 is 14 amino acids long. The V gene end was trimmed by 4 bases and the J gene end by 4 bases; junction bases not matched to a gene: 3. Germline CDR1 reads SGHTA; CDR2 reads FQGNSA.

The J gene is TRBJ1-2, the V gene TRBV27; 8 bases map to TRBD1. The germline gives CDR1 MNHEY, CDR2 SMNVEV (reference sequence). The CDR3 is 14 amino acids. With V trimmed by 6 bases and J by 1 base, 4 bases remained unmatched. This CDR3 reads CASRRTGSNYGYTF. CDR3 DNA sequence: TGTGCCAGCAGGCGGACAGGGAGTAACTATGGCTACACCTTC.

CDR3 sequence (DNA): TGTGCCAGCAGCTTAGCGGGGGGTCTACAGCTGTTTTTT. It specifies CASSLAGGLQLFF. The genes are TRBV7-6 and TRBJ1-4; D is possibly TRBD1 (5 bases). This CDR3 is built from 13 residues. CDR1 and CDR2 from the germline V gene are SGHVS and FNYEAQ. V was cut by 0 bases and J by 14 bases, with 13 bases left in between. The full variable domain, in which reference TRBV7-6 and TRBJ1-4 provide the parts outside the CDR3, is GAGVSQSPRYKVTKRGQDVALRCDPISGHVSLYWYRQALGQGPEFLTYFNYEAQQDKSGLPNDRFSAERPEGSISTLTIQRTEQRDSAMYRCASSLAGGLQLFFGSGTQLSVL.

The chain employs TRBV6-1 and TRBJ2-1; 8 positions agree with TRBD1. The germline gives CDR1 MNHNS, CDR2 SASEGT. The CDR3 loop spans 14 amino acids. Trimming took 6 bases from V and 6 from J; bases not matched to a gene: 7. The CDR3 loop reads CASRGTGSFNEQFF. For the CDR3, the DNA is TGTGCCAGCAGGGGGACAGGAAGCTTCAATGAGCAGTTCTTC.

V usage is TRBV15 and J usage is TRBJ2-7; maybe TRBD1 (5 bases). The V end lost 4 bases, the J end lost 5 bases, and 12 bases lay between the germline ends. Germline CDR1 reads LNHNV; CDR2 reads YYDKDF (reference sequence). The CDR3 runs to 13 residues. CDR3 sequence (DNA): TGTGCCACCAGCACCCCAGGGAACCACGAGCAGTACTTC. Protein: CATSTPGNHEQYF.

The rearrangement links TRBV5-5 to TRBJ1-1; TRBD1 matches 7 bases. The CDR3 totals 15 residues. With V trimmed by 4 bases and J by 4 bases, 10 bases remained unmatched. The germline V gene encodes CDR1 SGHKS and CDR2 YYEKEE (reference sequence). CDR3 region: CASSPEQGFGTEAFF. Here the CDR3 DNA reads TGTGCCAGCAGCCCTGAACAGGGGTTTGGCACTGAAGCTTTCTTT.

This chain uses TRBV7-9 with TRBJ2-1, with D perhaps TRBD1 (5 bases). V was clipped by 7 bases and J by 1 base, with 14 bases between them. The CDR3 consists of 15 residues. Germline CDR1 and CDR2: SEHNR and FQNEAQ (reference sequence). CDR3 sequence (DNA): TGTGCCAGCACAATACAGGTACAGTCCTACAATGAGCAGTTCTTC. This sequence encodes CASTIQVQSYNEQFF.

CDR3 sequence: CASSRQSQNYGYTF. The CDR3 nucleotides are TGTGCCAGCAGCCGACAGAGCCAAAACTATGGCTACACCTTC. The chain has TRBV5-6 and TRBJ1-2; tentative D call: TRBD1 (5 bases). The V and J ends lost 4 bases and 2 bases respectively, with 12 bases between them. CDR1 and CDR2 from the germline V gene are SGHDT and YYEEEE. There are 14 residues in the CDR3.

This chain links TRBV30 with TRBJ1-1; no clear D gene. Germline-derived CDR1 and CDR2 are GTSNPN and SVGIG (reference sequence). CDR3 length equals 12 residues. CDR3 loop: CGINGDNTEAFF. As DNA, the CDR3 is TGTGGAATAAATGGAGATAACACTGAAGCTTTCTTT.

The chain employs TRBV2 and TRBJ2-7; 7 positions agree with TRBD1. This CDR3 region has 14 residues. Germline loops: CDR1 SNHLY, CDR2 FYNNEI. The V and J ends lost 1 base and 3 bases, in that order; junction bases with no gene match: 3. The CDR3 protein is CASSEGPGGYEQYF. The CDR3 nucleotides are TGTGCCAGCAGTGAAGGTCCAGGGGGCTACGAGCAGTACTTC. The complete variable domain, with remaining parts taken from reference TRBV2 and TRBJ2-7, reads EPEVTQTPSHQVTQMGQEVILRCVPISNHLYFYWYRQILGQKVEFLVSFYNNEISEKSEIFDDQFSVERPDGSNFTLKIRSTKLEDSAMYFCASSEGPGGYEQYFGPGTRLTVT.

The chain carries TRBV5-1 and TRBJ1-3; 8 bases are a match to TRBD1. The CDR3 sequence is 16 residues long. Per the germline V gene, CDR1 is SGHRS and CDR2 is YFSETQ. J was trimmed by 3 bases and V by 4 bases; bases with no gene match: 9. The CDR3 here is CASSPGQVIFGNTIYF. The CDR3 nucleotides read TGCGCCAGCAGCCCGGGACAGGTCATATTTGGAAACACCATATATTTT.

The gene calls are TRBV10-1 and TRBJ1-6, with a tentative D call TRBD1 (5 bases). The V end lost 6 bases, the J end lost 5 bases, and 14 bases lay between the germline ends. CDR1 and CDR2 from the germline V gene are WNHNN and SYGVQD (reference sequence). The CDR3 has 15 residues. CDR3 sequence (DNA): TGCGCCAGCAGCGAACGGACGGGGGATAATTCACCCCTCCACTTT. Amino acid sequence: CASSERTGDNSPLHF.

The chain carries TRBV7-2 and TRBJ2-5; weak D call: TRBD1 (6 bases). Germline-derived CDR1 and CDR2 are SGHTA and FQGNSA. Deletions cut 0 bases from V and 8 bases from J, with 16 bases between. The CDR3 contains 15 residues. The CDR3 nucleotides read TGTGCCAGCAGCTTAGCGGGGGCCCGTTTAGGAACCCAGTACTTC. It yields the protein CASSLAGARLGTQYF.

This chain uses TRBV7-2 with TRBJ2-2; D is perhaps TRBD2 (5 bases). The V and J ends lost 2 bases and 7 bases respectively, with 20 bases between them. The CDR3 sequence is 17 residues long. The germline CDR1 and CDR2 sequences are SGHTA and FQGNSA. This CDR3 is CASSLPTLTFRGGELFF. CDR3 nucleotide sequence: TGTGCCAGCAGCTTACCGACCCTGACCTTTCGGGGCGGGGAGCTGTTTTTT.

V is TRBV5-8 and J is TRBJ1-3, with D hard to call. Trimming shortened V by 1 base and J by 1 base, and 9 bases separated the two germline ends. This CDR3 contains 15 residues. Germline values: CDR1 SGHTS, CDR2 YDEGEE. The CDR3 loop reads CASSLWLTSGNTIYF. CDR3 DNA: TGTGCCAGCAGCTTGTGGTTGACATCTGGAAACACCATATATTTT.

The chain is built from TRBV9 and TRBJ1-2; D may be TRBD1 (6 bases). Per germline, CDR1 SGDLS and CDR2 YYNGEE. The CDR3 loop spans 14 amino acids. Trimming removed 4 bases from V and 4 bases from J, with 14 bases in between. CDR3 nucleotide sequence: TGTGCCAGCAGCATTGCGGACAGCACCTATGGCTACACCTTC. As protein: CASSIADSTYGYTF.

The genes are TRBV30 and TRBJ1-1, with a possible D match to TRBD1 (5 bases). Trimming removed 0 bases at V and 4 bases at J, with 15 bases between. Germline V gives CDR1 GTSNPN, CDR2 SVGIG (reference sequence). CDR3 length equals 15 residues. CDR3 nucleotide sequence: TGTGCCTGGAGTGTCATTGGGGGGAAGGGCACTGAAGCTTTCTTT. As protein: CAWSVIGGKGTEAFF. Full variable domain (rest looked up from reference TRBV30 and TRBJ1-1): SQTIHQWPATLVQPVGSPLSLECTVEGTSNPNLYWYRQAAGRGLQLLFYSVGIGQISSEVPQNLSASRPQDRQFILSSKKLLLSDSGFYLCAWSVIGGKGTEAFFGQGTRLTVV.

The sample holds one count of this clone. The chain joins TRBV5-8 to TRBJ1-4; TRBD1 aligns across 9 bases. The CDR3 loop spans 14 amino acids. The J segment lost 4 bases and the V segment lost 4 bases, leaving 2 bases of the junction unmatched. The V gene's germline CDR1 is SGHTS and CDR2 YDEGEE. The CDR3 DNA sequence: TGTGCCAGCAGCCCGGGACAGGGTAATGAAAAACTGTTTTTT. As protein: CASSPGQGNEKLFF.

The chain has TRBV23-1 and TRBJ1-2; 7 bases match TRBD1. TRBV23-1 is recorded as an ORF, its role being uncertain. V shed 8 bases, J shed 5 bases, and the junction held 14 bases outside the gene matches. The CDR3 loop spans 15 amino acids. CDR3 nucleotides: TGCGCCAGCGGAACAACAGGGGAGGATAGGTATGGCTACACCTTC. It yields the protein CASGTTGEDRYGYTF.

This clone was detected a few times. The chain joins TRBV28 to TRBJ1-4; 9 bases align to TRBD1. The CDR3 runs 17 residues. The V segment lost 10 bases and the J segment 2 bases; nucleotides outside the gene matches: 14. Looked up from germline, CDR1 is MDHEN and CDR2 is SYDVKM. The CDR3 DNA reads as TGTGCCATCAACCGGGACAGGGCTATGCGGACTAATGAAAAACTGTTTTTT. This sequence encodes CAINRDRAMRTNEKLFF.

The V gene is TRBV5-1, the J gene TRBJ2-7; D possibly corresponds to TRBD1 (5 bases). CDR1 and CDR2 (germline): SGHRS, YFSETQ. The CDR3 is 19 amino acids. Trimming pared 0 bases from V and 0 bases from J, leaving 22 bases between. CDR3 bases: TGCGCCAGCAGCTTGGAGGGTTGGTTCGTCGGACACAGCTCCTACGAGCAGTACTTC. It translates to CASSLEGWFVGHSSYEQYF.

CDR3 sequence: CASSLANVPGGEKLFF. CDR3 sequence (DNA): TGCGCCAGCAGCTTGGCCAACGTCCCAGGGGGGGAAAAACTGTTTTTT. The rearrangement joins TRBV5-1 to TRBJ1-4, with 7 nucleotides matching TRBD1. The V segment lost 0 bases and the J segment 8 bases; nucleotides outside the gene matches: 10. Germline CDR1 SGHRS, CDR2 YFSETQ. The CDR3 sequence is 16 residues long. The whole variable domain, filled in from reference TRBV5-1 and TRBJ1-4, reads KAGVTQTPRYLIKTRGQQVTLSCSPISGHRSVSWYQQTPGQGLQFLFEYFSETQRNKGNFPGRFSGRQFSNSRSEMNVSTLELGDSALYLCASSLANVPGGEKLFFGSGTQLSVL.

The chain combines TRBV6-1 with TRBJ1-5; D is unresolved. The CDR3 extends over 13 amino acids. V dropped 2 bases and J dropped 10 bases, with 12 bases sitting between them. CDR1 and CDR2 from the germline V gene are MNHNS and SASEGT. The CDR3 DNA follows: TGTGCCAGCAGTGAAAAAGAGGTGAGTCCCCAGCATTTT. Protein product: CASSEKEVSPQHF.

This clone was picked up a small number of times. The chain links TRBV7-9 to TRBJ1-5; TRBD1 matches 8 bases. Germline V gene lookup returns CDR1 SEHNR and CDR2 FQNEAQ (reference sequence). The CDR3 consists of 15 residues. J was trimmed by 5 bases and V by 5 bases; bases with no gene match: 8. The DNA for the CDR3 is TGTGCCAGCAGCCCGACAGGGGCTGGGGATCAGCCCCAGCATTTT. This translates into CASSPTGAGDQPQHF.

J is TRBJ1-6 and V is TRBV2, with 8 positions matching TRBD1. Per the germline V gene, CDR1 is SNHLY and CDR2 is FYNNEI. The CDR3 extends over 15 amino acids. V shed 3 bases, J shed 10 bases, and the junction held 8 bases outside the gene matches. CDR3 loop: CASSEDRAKPSPLHF. The CDR3 DNA is TGTGCCAGCAGTGAGGACAGGGCCAAGCCATCACCCCTCCACTTT.

The J gene is TRBJ2-7, the V gene TRBV6-5; possible D gene TRBD2, 6 bases. Trimming took off 2 bases at V and 4 bases at J, with 12 bases between the two ends. The germline CDR1 and CDR2 sequences are MNHEY and SVGAGI. The CDR3 is 14 residues long. CDR3 in amino acids: CASSYQRTNYEQYF. The CDR3 DNA sequence: TGTGCCAGCAGTTACCAACGGACTAATTACGAGCAGTACTTC.

This clone has a single count. The V call is TRBV7-6, the J call TRBJ1-1, with 8 nucleotides matching TRBD1. There are 20 residues in the CDR3. Looked up from germline, CDR1 is SGHVS and CDR2 is FNYEAQ. V was clipped by 4 bases and J by 4 bases; unmatched bases: 23. This CDR3 is CASSSNPAGRGLFGGTEAFF. Written as DNA, the CDR3 is TGTGCCAGCAGCTCGAACCCTGCGGGCAGGGGGCTTTTTGGGGGCACTGAAGCTTTCTTT.

The gene calls are TRBV1 and TRBJ1-2; the DNA was not compared with TRBD1, the D call given in the table. TRBV1 is given as a pseudogene. The CDR3 contains 14 residues. The CDR3 DNA reads TGCACCAGCAGCCTCAGGGGCCAGAAACGGAGCTACACCTTC. Translated, it gives CTSSLRGQKRSYTF.

This clone came up a few times. The J gene is TRBJ1-1, the V gene TRBV7-9, with D uncertain. Germline assignment: CDR1 SEHNR and CDR2 FQNEAQ (reference sequence). The CDR3 consists of 15 residues. Trimming left V 3 bases short and J 1 base short, with 12 bases between. CDR3 in amino acids: CASSFHRGENTEAFF. In DNA, the CDR3 is TGTGCCAGCAGCTTTCATCGAGGAGAGAACACTGAAGCTTTCTTT.